The 29 T cell receptor beta chains in this list originate from one sample, sequenced in a study of cytomegalovirus exposure and HLA in healthy donors. A multiplex PCR was run with 60 Vbeta primers and 13 Jbeta primers. Some clones are missing from TCRdb's copy, which holds only in-frame ones; the method was immunoSEQ multiplex PCR. Altogether about 100,000 clones are present, 65% to 75% being singletons, with the ten largest covering 1.9%. Sequenced: PBMCs. The receptor source for this set is a woman in her thirties or forties in good health and CMV-seronegative.

The chain employs TRBV5-1 and TRBJ2-3, with 13 nucleotides matching TRBD2. Germline CDR1 SGHRS, CDR2 YFSETQ. The CDR3 runs 17 residues. With 1 base clipped from V and 1 base from J, the junction kept 3 bases outside the gene matches. CDR3 loop: CASSLTSGGVRTDTQYF. CDR3 bases: TGCGCCAGCAGCTTGACTAGCGGGGGGGTCCGCACAGATACGCAGTATTTT.

V is TRBV7-2 and J is TRBJ1-1; D not certain. The CDR3 loop spans 14 amino acids. V lost 2 bases to trimming and J lost 0 bases, with 7 bases between them. Germline V CDR1 and CDR2: SGHTA, FQGNSA. CDR3 coding DNA: TGTGCCAGCAGCTTAAGTACTTTGAACACTGAAGCTTTCTTT. Translating gives CASSLSTLNTEAFF.

J is TRBJ2-1 and V is TRBV4-3; 9 positions agree with TRBD1. Germline loops: CDR1 LGHNA, CDR2 YSLEER. The CDR3 spans 15 residues. V shed 1 base and J 4 bases; nucleotides not matched to a gene: 2. Here the CDR3 DNA reads TGCGCCAGCAGCCAAGCCGGGACAGGGTACAATGAGCAGTTCTTC. Translating it yields CASSQAGTGYNEQFF.

The chain combines TRBV14 with TRBJ1-2; D might be TRBD1 (6 bases). With 2 bases removed from V and 4 bases from J, the gap between germline ends came to 11 bases. This CDR3 has 14 amino acids. CDR1 is SGHDN, CDR2 FVKESK, per germline. This CDR3 is CASSQIDRTYGYTF. CDR3 DNA sequence: TGTGCCAGCAGCCAAATAGACAGGACCTATGGCTACACCTTC.

The chain has TRBV18 and TRBJ2-5, with D uncertain. The CDR3 consists of 14 residues. Trimming left V 4 bases short and J 2 bases short, with 11 bases between. Germline assignment: CDR1 KGHSH and CDR2 LQKENI. DNA for the CDR3: TGTGCCAGCTCACGGGCAGACCTTCAAGAGACCCAGTACTTC. Translation gives CASSRADLQETQYF.

The V and J genes are TRBV4-2 and TRBJ1-1, with D unclear. Per germline, CDR1 LGHNA and CDR2 YNFKEQ. The CDR3 has 15 amino acids. V dropped 5 bases and J dropped 4 bases, with 17 bases sitting between them. The CDR3 nucleotides are TGTGCCAGCAGCTTAACGCCGGGGTTGGGCACTGAAGCTTTCTTT. It specifies CASSLTPGLGTEAFF.

The chain employs TRBV5-1 and TRBJ2-1; 11 bases line up with TRBD2. V shed 1 base, J shed 7 bases, and the junction held 4 bases outside the gene matches. The V gene's germline CDR1 is SGHRS and CDR2 YFSETQ. There are 15 residues in the CDR3. CDR3 bases: TGCGCCAGCAGCTTGAGGCTAGCGGGAGGAAATGAGCAGTTCTTC. Its protein product is CASSLRLAGGNEQFF.

The J gene is TRBJ1-5, the V gene TRBV14; 7 nucleotides align to TRBD1. Germline V CDR1 and CDR2: SGHDN, FVKESK. J was trimmed by 0 bases and V by 2 bases; bases with no gene match: 16. CDR3 length: 20 amino acids. The CDR3 nucleotides read TGTGCCAGCAGCCAAAGCGCTCGGGACAGCCGACCCTATAGCAATCAGCCCCAGCATTTT. This sequence encodes CASSQSARDSRPYSNQPQHF.

This clone was detected once. V usage is TRBV6-1 and J usage is TRBJ1-5, with TRBD1 identical over 9 bases. CDR3 size: 14 residues. V dropped 6 bases and J dropped 6; count of bases not matched to a gene: 6. Germline CDR1 MNHNS, CDR2 SASEGT. The CDR3 DNA reads as TGTGCCAGCAGGAGGGACAGGGAGGGTCAGCCCCAGCATTTT. Translating gives CASRRDREGQPQHF.

The chain links TRBV18 to TRBJ1-3; tentatively, D is TRBD1 (5 bases). Germline V gene lookup returns CDR1 KGHSH and CDR2 LQKENI. The CDR3 has 15 residues. The V and J ends lost 5 bases and 1 base respectively, with 12 bases between them. The DNA for the CDR3 is TGTGCCAGCTCAGAATATGGGGCGTCTGGAAACACCATATATTTT. It specifies CASSEYGASGNTIYF.

V usage is TRBV9 and J usage is TRBJ2-7; 8 bases align to TRBD2. The ends lost 0 bases at V and 4 bases at J; junction bases unmatched: 3. The CDR3 has 14 amino acids. CDR1 and CDR2 (germline): SGDLS, YYNGEE. The DNA of the CDR3 is TGTGCCAGCAGCGTAGACGGGAGGGGTTACGAGCAGTACTTC. Its protein product is CASSVDGRGYEQYF.

This clone was seen only once. The rearrangement uses TRBV25-1 and TRBJ2-7; TRBD1 matches 7 bases. The V gene's germline CDR1 is MGHDK and CDR2 SYGVNS. V lost 2 bases to trimming and J lost 2 bases; unmatched junction nucleotides: 0. The CDR3 extends over 13 amino acids. CDR3 protein: CASSETGAYEQYF. DNA for the CDR3: TGTGCCAGCAGTGAAACAGGGGCCTACGAGCAGTACTTC.

V usage is TRBV6-1 and J usage is TRBJ1-1; D is unresolved. CDR3 length: 11 residues. Germline CDR1 reads MNHNS; CDR2 reads SASEGT. Trimming shortened V by 4 bases and J by 6 bases, and 6 bases separated the two germline ends. The CDR3, as DNA: TGTGCCAGCAGTGCGGTGGCTGAAGCTTTCTTT. Amino acid sequence: CASSAVAEAFF.

The chain carries TRBV27 and TRBJ2-7; TRBD1 is a possible D gene (5 bases). The CDR3 runs 14 residues. Germline loops: CDR1 MNHEY, CDR2 SMNVEV (reference sequence). Trimming took 8 bases from V and 1 from J, leaving 15 bases between them. The CDR3 DNA reads TGTGCCAGCCCCGGCAGGGAATTTTCCTACGAGCAGTACTTC. This sequence encodes CASPGREFSYEQYF.

The V and J genes are TRBV11-2 and TRBJ2-5, with unresolved D. The J call may not be correct, given that the DNA end is closer to TRBJ2-7. The CDR3 consists of 15 residues. CDR1 and CDR2 from the germline V gene are SGHAT and FQNNGV. The DNA of the CDR3 is TGTGCCAGCAGCTTAGCTGTAGGAGCAAGGTACGAGCAGTACTTC. Protein: CASSLAVGARYEQYF.

The chain couples TRBV5-5 to TRBJ1-6, with D perhaps TRBD1 (5 bases). CDR3 length equals 15 residues. Deletions cut 0 bases from V and 7 bases from J, with 11 bases between. CDR1 SGHKS and CDR2 YYEKEE come from the germline V gene (reference sequence). The CDR3 loop is CASSLVVGRNSPLHF. The DNA for the CDR3 is TGTGCCAGCAGCTTGGTTGTGGGGCGCAATTCACCCCTCCACTTT.

V and J are TRBV6-5 and TRBJ2-1; 9 positions match TRBD1. Per germline, CDR1 MNHEY and CDR2 SVGAGI. CDR3 length equals 16 residues. Trimming removed 4 bases from V and 8 bases from J; junction bases left unmatched: 12. In DNA, the CDR3 is TGTGCCAGCAGTTCCCCGGGACAGGGAGCTTTCGATGAGCAGTTCTTC. This translates into CASSSPGQGAFDEQFF.

V and J are TRBV2 and TRBJ2-5; D not certain. The germline gives CDR1 SNHLY, CDR2 FYNNEI. V was pared by 4 bases and J by 2 bases, with 5 bases between. The CDR3 covers 12 residues. In DNA form, the CDR3 reads TGTGCCAGCAGTGTGCAGCAAGAGACCCAGTACTTC. Amino acids: CASSVQQETQYF. Filled out from reference TRBV2 and TRBJ2-5, the complete variable domain reads EPEVTQTPSHQVTQMGQEVILRCVPISNHLYFYWYRQILGQKVEFLVSFYNNEISEKSEIFDDQFSVERPDGSNFTLKIRSTKLEDSAMYFCASSVQQETQYFGPGTRLLVL.

Only one count was recorded for this clone. The CDR3 reads CASSSQGSYEQYF. The CDR3 bases are TGTGCCAGCAGCTCCCAGGGCTCCTACGAGCAGTACTTC. The V call is TRBV7-2, the J call TRBJ2-7; D might be TRBD1 (5 bases). The CDR3 runs to 13 residues. The V end lost 4 bases, the J end lost 0 bases, and 7 bases lay between the germline ends. Looked up from germline, CDR1 is SGHTA and CDR2 is FQGNSA. The whole variable domain, remainder taken from reference TRBV7-2 and TRBJ2-7, is GAGVSQSPSNKVTEKGKDVELRCDPISGHTALYWYRQSLGQGLEFLIYFQGNSAPDKSGLPSDRFSAERTGGSVSTLTIQRTQQEDSAVYLCASSSQGSYEQYFGPGTRLTVT.

This clone came up once. V is TRBV6-4 and J is TRBJ2-1, with TRBD2 matching over 11 bases. CDR3 length equals 15 residues. J was trimmed by 7 bases and V by 6 bases; bases with no gene match: 8. The germline CDR1 and CDR2 sequences are MRHNA and SNTAGT. CDR3 amino acids: CASSESGTSGNEQFF. The CDR3, as DNA: TGTGCCAGCAGCGAAAGCGGGACTAGCGGAAATGAGCAGTTCTTC.

The rearrangement uses TRBV27 and TRBJ2-6, with a possible D match to TRBD2 (6 bases). This CDR3 spans 13 amino acids. V was clipped by 10 bases and J by 0 bases, with 7 bases between them. The germline CDR1 and CDR2 sequences are MNHEY and SMNVEV (reference sequence). In nucleotides, the CDR3 is TGTGCCATCGGGAGCTCTGGGGCCAACGTCCTGACTTTC. Translation gives CAIGSSGANVLTF.

This clone has a handful of counts. The chain recombines TRBV30 with TRBJ1-1; 7 nucleotides agree with TRBD1. This CDR3 comprises 14 residues. The ends lost 3 bases at V and 2 bases at J; junction bases unmatched: 6. CDR1 is GTSNPN, CDR2 SVGIG, per germline (reference sequence). DNA for the CDR3: TGTGCCTGGAGCATCGGGACAGTAAACACTGAAGCTTTCTTT. It encodes CAWSIGTVNTEAFF.

Only a few counts were recorded for this clone. The chain uses TRBV28 and TRBJ1-1; TRBD1 might be the D (6 bases). CDR1 and CDR2 from the germline V gene are MDHEN and SYDVKM. The CDR3 sequence is 15 residues long. Trimming removed 5 bases at V and 5 bases at J, with 18 bases between. The CDR3 bases are TGTGCCAGCAGTGCCCCGGCCAGGGGTAGGACTGAAGCTTTCTTT. Its translation: CASSAPARGRTEAFF.

V is TRBV5-6 and J is TRBJ1-6; 7 positions match TRBD1. Germline CDR1 SGHDT, CDR2 YYEEEE. CDR3 length equals 16 residues. V lost 4 bases to trimming and J lost 0 bases; unmatched junction nucleotides: 4. The CDR3 nucleotides are TGTGCCAGCAGCCGGGACAGCAGCTCCTATAATTCACCCCTCCACTTT. Amino acids: CASSRDSSSYNSPLHF.

The table lists this clone with a count of one. This chain joins TRBV19 and TRBJ1-4; 8 bases fit TRBD1. The CDR3 contains 15 residues. CDR1 is LNHDA, CDR2 SQIVND, per germline (reference sequence). The J segment lost 0 bases and the V segment lost 6 bases, leaving 3 bases of the junction unmatched. As DNA, the CDR3 is TGTGCCAGTAGACGACAGGGGACAACTAATGAAAAACTGTTTTTT. Translated, it gives CASRRQGTTNEKLFF.

CDR3 region: CASSLDGGRGNSPLHF. In DNA form, the CDR3 reads TGTGCCAGCAGCTTGGACGGGGGGCGAGGGAATTCACCCCTCCACTTT. The chain uses TRBV5-4 and TRBJ1-6; D is possibly TRBD1 (6 bases). The CDR3 sequence is 16 residues long. V lost 0 bases and J 7 bases, leaving 14 bases between the germline ends. Germline CDR1 and CDR2: SGHNT and YYREEE (reference sequence).

V usage is TRBV11-2 and J usage is TRBJ2-3; tentative D call: TRBD2 (6 bases). Germline V gene lookup returns CDR1 SGHAT and CDR2 FQNNGV. The CDR3 contains 16 residues. Deletions cut 0 bases from V and 2 bases from J, with 12 bases between. CDR3: CASSLERLVNTDTQYF. CDR3 DNA: TGTGCCAGCAGCTTAGAGCGACTAGTGAACACAGATACGCAGTATTTT.

This clone was seen just once. One end of the junction fails to match germline, which may point to a read error. Different DNA sequences within this sample yield the same CDR3. The chain is built from TRBV29-1 and TRBJ1-1; TRBD1 agrees at 8 bases. Looked up from germline, CDR1 is SQVTM and CDR2 is ANQGSEA. The CDR3 consists of 14 residues. The CDR3, as DNA: TGCAGCGTTGCCGGACAGGGTTTGAGCACTGAAGCCTTCTTT. Translated, it gives CSVAGQGLSTEAFF.

The gene calls are TRBV9 and TRBJ1-1; D is uncertain. CDR3 length: 13 amino acids. Germline V CDR1 and CDR2: SGDLS, YYNGEE. The germline V and J ends were trimmed by 4 bases and 2 bases, with 9 bases remaining between them. CDR3 sequence: CASSKQVNTEAFF. The CDR3 DNA reads as TGTGCCAGCAGCAAGCAGGTTAACACTGAAGCTTTCTTT.